A single T cell receptor (beta chain) is shown here with its context. No antigen is known for it. These data belong to a study of OX40 agonist ivuxolimab in advanced cancers. Study-level information: The treatment was a fully human IgG2 OX40 agonist, ivuxolimab.

Trimming took off 1 base at V and 2 bases at J, with 19 bases between the two ends. The CDR3 has 17 residues. Per germline, CDR1 SGHNT and CDR2 YYREEE (reference sequence). Findings and caveats of the study: By week 6 at 0.1 to 3.0 mg/kg, blood CD4+ and CD8+ T cells had expanded clonally. Relative to CD4+, CD8+ T cells held more expanded clones on average.

The data were produced by immunoSEQ multiplex PCR, yet TCRdb's version contains in-frame clones alone and is incomplete. This table holds approximately 40,000 clones, about 80% found once. This receptor was identified in an adult with an advanced solid tumor such as melanoma, head and neck, liver or kidney cancer. The gene calls are TRBV5-4 and TRBJ2-7, with TRBD2 as a possible D gene (7 bases). The specimen was CD4+ or CD8+ T cells sorted from blood, collected in a trial of the OX40 agonist ivuxolimab. DNA for the CDR3: TGTGCCAGCAGCTTGAAGGGGCGGGGGACAAGAGCCTACGAGCAGTACTTC. It is translated as CASSLKGRGTRAYEQYF.